This entry lists 14 T cell receptor beta chains sequenced from one sample in a study of identical twins. MiXCR was run by TCRdb on the 5' RACE reads, yielding one entry per CDR3 protein. The data show 570,000 or so distinct CDR3 sequences, 9% to 10% seen once. The same sample was also used in a study of yellow fever vaccine responses in identical twins.

What was sequenced was PBMCs. Receptors were obtained from a young woman in good health.

Many counts were recorded for this clonotype. The chain carries TRBV29-1 and TRBJ2-2; 10 positions agree with TRBD2. The CDR3 consists of 15 residues. J was trimmed by 6 bases and V by 3 bases; bases with no gene match: 7. Germline V gene lookup returns CDR1 SQVTM and CDR2 ANQGSEA. The CDR3 sequence is CSVEASGSGAGELFF. CDR3 DNA sequence: TGCAGCGTTGAGGCTAGCGGGAGCGGGGCCGGGGAGCTGTTTTTT.

Ten or more counts support this clonotype. The genes are TRBV6-2 or TRBV6-3 and TRBJ2-1; D ambiguous. The CDR3 consists of 15 residues. The V end was cut by 3 bases, the J end by 0 bases, with 9 bases between. Germline V gene data show CDR1 as MNHEY and CDR2 as SVGEGT. CDR3 bases: TGTGCCAGCAGTTATGTGAGCAGCTCCTACAATGAGCAGTTCTTC. This translates into CASSYVSSSYNEQFF.

At least ten counts were recorded for this clonotype. J is TRBJ2-7 and V is TRBV29-1, with D maybe TRBD2 (5 bases). Trimming cost V 1 base and J 1 base, with 11 bases left between them. Germline loops: CDR1 SQVTM, CDR2 ANQGSEA. CDR3 length: 14 amino acids. This chain's CDR3 is CSVEAGGPSYEQYF. The DNA of the CDR3 is TGCAGCGTTGAAGCGGGCGGGCCTTCCTACGAGCAGTACTTC.

This clonotype was seen more than once but under ten times. The chain carries TRBV7-8 and TRBJ2-7; tentative D call: TRBD2 (5 bases). V was trimmed by 5 bases and J by 4 bases, leaving 18 bases between them. This CDR3 comprises 15 residues. Germline V gene lookup returns CDR1 SGHVS and CDR2 FQNEAQ. The DNA for the CDR3 is TGTGCCAGCAGCCAATTTGGAGGTGGTGGGTACGAGCAGTACTTC. It translates to CASSQFGGGGYEQYF.

CDR3 amino acids: CASSLAPTSGTSTDTQYF. The CDR3 bases are TGTGCCAGCAGCTTAGCCCCGACTAGCGGAACTAGCACAGATACGCAGTATTTT. This chain links TRBV7-6 with TRBJ2-3; TRBD2 agrees at 9 bases. The length of the CDR3 is 18 residues. Looked up from germline, CDR1 is SGHVS and CDR2 is FNYEAQ. V trimming: 0 bases; J trimming: 0 bases; junction bases outside the gene matches: 7.

This clonotype has ten or more counts. The chain carries TRBV3-1 and TRBJ2-3; tentatively, D is TRBD2 (5 bases). Trimming took off 3 bases at V and 4 bases at J, with 14 bases between the two ends. CDR3 length equals 15 residues. Germline V gene data show CDR1 as LGHDT and CDR2 as YNNKEL (reference sequence). The CDR3 loop reads CASSHWELGSDTQYF. Written as DNA, the CDR3 is TGTGCCAGCAGCCACTGGGAACTAGGGTCAGATACGCAGTATTTT.

This rearrangement joins TRBV10-3 to TRBJ1-2, with unresolved D. This CDR3 is built from 18 residues. The V end lost 1 base, the J end lost 0 bases, and 18 bases lay between the germline ends. Germline CDR1 and CDR2: ENHRY and SYGVKD. The chain's CDR3 is CAISELLFGQAPNYGYTF. The CDR3 DNA follows: TGTGCCATCAGTGAGTTGTTATTTGGGCAGGCTCCTAACTATGGCTACACCTTC.

In this sample, this clonotype turned up a few times. V is TRBV19 and J is TRBJ2-1, with 8 bases fitting TRBD2. This CDR3 is 16 amino acids long. Germline trimming cut 1 base from V and 0 bases from J; bases unmatched to any gene: 2. Germline CDR1 and CDR2: LNHDA and SQIVND (reference sequence). The CDR3 DNA follows: TGTGCCAGTAGTATAGTAGCGGGAACCTCCTACAATGAGCAGTTCTTC. This sequence encodes CASSIVAGTSYNEQFF.

There are many counts of this clonotype. The J gene is TRBJ2-3, the V gene TRBV4-3; TRBD2 matches at 13 bases. The germline V gene has CDR1 LGHNA and CDR2 YSLEER. Trimming took 0 bases from V and 3 from J; bases not matched to a gene: 3. The CDR3 contains 17 residues. The CDR3 here is CASSQDGTSGTTDTQYF. The CDR3 DNA sequence: TGCGCCAGCAGCCAAGATGGGACTAGCGGGACTACAGATACGCAGTATTTT.

This clonotype was detected ten times or more. The germline gene is not matched at one end of the junction; a read error may be the cause. The genes are TRBV5-1 and TRBJ2-3; the D gene is possibly TRBD1 (6 bases). CDR1 and CDR2 (germline): SGHRS, YFSETQ. The CDR3 extends over 15 amino acids. This chain's CDR3 is CASSLEGVSTDTQYF. DNA for the CDR3: TGTGCCAGCAGCTTAGAGGGGGTTAGCACAGATACGCAGTATTTT.

This clonotype was seen ten or more times. The rearrangement uses TRBV12-3 or TRBV12-4 and TRBJ2-3; possibly TRBD1 or TRBD2 for D (6 bases each). The CDR3 is 14 amino acids. Trimming took off 9 bases at V and 0 bases at J, with 13 bases between the two ends. Here the CDR3 DNA reads TGTGCCAGTAAAGGGGGGATTAGCACAGATACGCAGTATTTT. This translates into CASKGGISTDTQYF.

This clonotype appeared a few times. J is TRBJ2-1 and V is TRBV20-1; D is unresolved. V was trimmed by 5 bases and J by 0 bases, leaving 11 bases between them. The CDR3 spans 14 residues. The germline gives CDR1 DFQATT, CDR2 SNEGSKA (reference sequence). The CDR3: CSALSRSSYNEQFF. The CDR3 region has the DNA TGCAGTGCTCTGTCTCGAAGCTCCTACAATGAGCAGTTCTTC.

Of note for this clonotype: A much larger clone lies one base from this, so it may be a read error. The rearrangement joins TRBV5-1 to TRBJ2-1, with 7 bases lining up with TRBD1. Germline V gene sequence: CDR1 SGHRS, CDR2 YFSETQ. The CDR3 sequence is 15 residues long. The CDR3 nucleotides read TGCGCCAGCAAAGACAGGGCCCTGGGTAACAATGAGCGGTTCTTC. Amino acid sequence: CASKDRALGNNERFF.

This clonotype was observed many times. This rearrangement joins TRBV5-5 to TRBJ1-5; D is undetermined. This CDR3 has 14 residues. Germline lookup yields CDR1 SGHKS and CDR2 YYEKEE (reference sequence). V lost 0 bases and J 3 bases, leaving 7 bases between the germline ends. CDR3 nucleotides: TGTGCCAGCAGCTTGGACGTTTTCAATCAGCCCCAGCATTTT. It is translated as CASSLDVFNQPQHF.